These T cell receptor beta chains were read from a single sample in a study of blood T cell repertoires in COVID-19. The data were produced by immunoSEQ multiplex PCR, yet TCRdb's version contains in-frame clones alone and is incomplete. The data contain approximately 100,000 clones, 70% to 90% of them seen just once; the ten biggest clones take up about 4.2%. Sequencing used peripheral blood. The receptors stem from a human donor with COVID-19, enrolled during active disease. The donor label of this sample is uncertain. Both conserved end residues are part of each CDR3. The order of the fields is J gene, D gene, V gene, CDR3 protein, CDR3 DNA. A D gene is named only where the DNA matches it firmly.

j_gene: TRBJ2-3
d_gene: -
v_gene: TRBV7-9
CDR3aa: CASSSRGGMTHTQYF
CDR3nt: TGTGCCAGCAGCTCTAGGGGGGGAATGACACATACGCAGTATTTT

j_gene: TRBJ1-5
d_gene: -
v_gene: TRBV4-2
CDR3aa: CASSLDRYSNQPQHF
CDR3nt: TGTGCCAGCAGCCTCGACAGGTATAGCAATCAGCCCCAGCATTTT

j_gene: TRBJ1-5
d_gene: -
v_gene: TRBV11-2
CDR3aa: CASSLEGSGQPQHF
CDR3nt: TGTGCCAGCAGCTTAGAAGGATCGGGTCAGCCCCAGCATTTT

j_gene: TRBJ1-5
d_gene: -
v_gene: TRBV12-5
CDR3aa: CASAPSGDSHVKPQHF
CDR3nt: TGTGCTAGTGCCCCAAGCGGGGACTCTCATGTTAAGCCCCAGCATTTT

j_gene: TRBJ2-7
d_gene: -
v_gene: TRBV5-1
CDR3aa: CASSAGEAYEQYF
CDR3nt: TGCGCCAGCAGCGCCGGGGAGGCCTACGAGCAGTACTTC

j_gene: TRBJ2-1
d_gene: TRBD2
v_gene: TRBV25-1
CDR3aa: CASSESSGVAPSYNEQFF
CDR3nt: TGTGCCAGCAGTGAGTCTAGCGGGGTGGCCCCCTCCTACAATGAGCAGTTCTTC

j_gene: TRBJ1-2
d_gene: TRBD1
v_gene: TRBV5-4
CDR3aa: CASSSTGTGGRGTF
CDR3nt: TGTGCCAGCAGCTCCACCGGGACAGGGGGAAGGGGCACCTTC

j_gene: TRBJ2-1
d_gene: -
v_gene: TRBV4-1
CDR3aa: CASSLFGGPSYNEQFF
CDR3nt: TGCGCCAGCAGCCTGTTCGGGGGACCCTCCTACAATGAGCAGTTCTTC

j_gene: TRBJ1-2
d_gene: -
v_gene: TRBV11-2
CDR3aa: CASSPGTGGYTF
CDR3nt: TGTGCCAGCAGCCCTGGAACGGGTGGCTACACCTTC

j_gene: TRBJ2-1
d_gene: -
v_gene: TRBV29-1
CDR3aa: CSGGRPSPYNEQFF
CDR3nt: TGCAGCGGAGGGAGGCCTTCCCCTTACAATGAGCAGTTCTTC

j_gene: TRBJ1-2
d_gene: TRBD1
v_gene: TRBV2
CDR3aa: CASSATGGGYGYTF
CDR3nt: TGTGCCAGCAGCGCGACAGGGGGCGGGTATGGCTACACCTTC

j_gene: TRBJ1-2
d_gene: -
v_gene: TRBV27
CDR3aa: CASRSPGGKYGYTF
CDR3nt: TGTGCCAGCAGGTCACCTGGGGGGAAATACGGCTACACCTTC